The 8 T cell receptor beta chains listed next were all sequenced from one sample in a study of CD8 T cells in ankylosing spondylitis. Antigens for these TCRs are unknown. TCRdb reprocessed the 5' RACE reads via MiXCR and lists one record per CDR3 protein. The sample records roughly 700,000 distinct CDR3 sequences, over 15% being singletons. Study outcomes and limitations: Typical of ankylosing spondylitis blood, it appeared, was a TCR beta motif of roughly eight highly homologous variants.

Specimen: blood, either unsorted or a sorted T cell fraction (not recorded which). Source of these receptors: a male donor with ankylosing spondylitis.

This clonotype was observed at least ten times. The CDR3 loop is CASSFRMTSGRAKGGTDTQYF. DNA of the CDR3: TGTGCCAGCAGCTTCCGAATGACTAGCGGGAGGGCCAAGGGGGGGACAGATACGCAGTATTTT. The chain has TRBV11-2 and TRBJ2-3; 14 bases are shared with TRBD2. Germline loops: CDR1 SGHAT, CDR2 FQNNGV. V dropped 3 bases and J dropped 3; count of bases not matched to a gene: 17. This CDR3 is built from 21 residues.

V gene TRBV13 combines with J gene TRBJ2-6, with a tentative D call TRBD1 (5 bases). CDR3 length: 18 amino acids. V shed 5 bases and J shed 4 bases, with 21 bases lying between them. Germline CDR1 and CDR2: PRHDT and FYEKMQ (reference sequence). This CDR3 reads CASSRQWGRTPGANVLTF. CDR3 DNA: TGTGCCAGCAGCCGACAATGGGGCAGGACCCCGGGGGCCAACGTCCTGACTTTC.

The rearrangement uses TRBV7-3 and TRBJ2-2; D unresolved. V lost 1 base and J lost 2, with 11 bases in between. The CDR3 contains 16 residues. CDR1 is SGHTA, CDR2 FQGTGA, per germline. CDR3 sequence: CASSLSPSQNTGELFF. For the CDR3, the DNA is TGTGCCAGCAGCTTAAGCCCCTCCCAAAACACCGGGGAGCTGTTTTTT.

The CDR3 here is CSALEVAERGDTQYF. Written as DNA, the CDR3 is TGCAGTGCTTTAGAAGTAGCGGAGAGGGGAGATACGCAGTATTTT. This chain connects TRBV20-1 to TRBJ2-3, with D possibly TRBD2 on 6 matching bases. This CDR3 is built from 15 residues. Germline values: CDR1 DFQATT, CDR2 SNEGSKA (reference sequence). The V gene lost 5 bases and the J gene lost 5 bases, with 20 bases spanning the gap.

At least ten counts were recorded for this clonotype. At one boundary the junction diverges from the germline segment, which might be a read error. This sequence joins TRBV5-1 and TRBJ1-1; possible D gene TRBD1, 5 bases. From germline, CDR1 is SGHRS and CDR2 YFSETQ. The CDR3 is 14 residues long. CDR3 residues: CASSLAGGVTEAFF. The CDR3 nucleotides are TGTGCCAGCAGTTTGGCCGGGGGGGTGACTGAAGCTTTCTTT.

This clonotype is a singleton in its sample. The chain recombines TRBV28 with TRBJ2-5; TRBD2 matches 13 bases. V gave up 5 bases and J gave up 1 base; unmatched junction bases: 10. Germline CDR1 and CDR2: MDHEN and SYDVKM. The CDR3 runs 18 residues. The CDR3: CASSPVGTSGIIQETQYF. In nucleotides, the CDR3 is TGTGCCAGCAGTCCGGTAGGGACTAGCGGGATAATCCAAGAGACCCAGTACTTC.

This chain links TRBV5-1 with TRBJ2-7, with D perhaps matching TRBD1 (5 bases). Germline V gene sequence: CDR1 SGHRS, CDR2 YFSETQ. V gave up 2 bases and J gave up 5 bases, with 14 bases separating them. The CDR3 is 14 amino acids. The CDR3 is CASSFTGPNHEQYF. CDR3 nucleotides: TGCGCCAGCAGCTTCACAGGACCTAACCACGAGCAGTACTTC.

This clonotype was detected only a few times. The chain has TRBV24-1 and TRBJ2-1, with unresolved D. The germline V gene has CDR1 KGHDR and CDR2 SFDVKD. The CDR3 consists of 14 residues. V lost 12 bases, J lost 6 bases, and 20 bases lay in between. The CDR3 is CAPFSESTPNEQFF. CDR3 DNA sequence: TGTGCCCCTTTCTCGGAGTCTACCCCCAATGAGCAGTTCTTC.